Listed here are 2 T cell receptor beta chains from one sample, sequenced in a study of blood T cell repertoires in COVID-19 (TCRdb year 2020). The receptor library was made with the immunoSEQ multiplex PCR assay. TCRdb took over this immuneACCESS table, retaining in-frame rearrangements with V and J assigned. Such tables are incomplete; in checked studies, under half of the missing clones stem from an unresolved V gene, and the remainder is unexplained. In this sample the table shows about 210,000 clones, 70% to 90% of which occur a single time. 3.5% to 5.5% of the sample goes to the ten largest clones. The sample was PBMCs or T cells enriched from blood (not recorded which). The source is a woman under 40 who had been exposed to COVID-19.

This chain joins TRBV2 and TRBJ1-2; D is possibly TRBD1 (5 bases). Germline CDR1 SNHLY, CDR2 FYNNEI. The CDR3 covers 15 residues. The V end lost 3 bases, the J end lost 5 bases, and 16 bases lay between the germline ends. CDR3 in amino acids: CASSENRQTAYGYTF. The DNA of the CDR3 is TGTGCCAGCAGTGAGAACCGACAGACAGCGTATGGCTACACCTTC.

This sequence joins TRBV12-3 or TRBV12-4 and TRBJ2-7; 8 bases match TRBD1. The CDR3 runs to 13 residues. V was clipped by 8 bases and J by 6 bases; unmatched bases: 9. The CDR3 loop reads CASQTGVESEQYF. The DNA of the CDR3 is TGTGCCAGCCAGACAGGGGTTGAGTCCGAGCAGTACTTC.